The 2 T cell receptor beta chains given below trace back to one sample, sequenced in a study of graft-versus-host responses after intestinal transplantation. Clones were read by immunoSEQ multiplex PCR, and TCRdb kept only the in-frame ones, dropping some. The sample consists of about 70,000 clones, 90% of them appearing once. Antigens of these TCRs are unknown. The material sequenced was unstimulated CD8+ T cells sorted from spleen or lymph node cells, taken before transplant. These receptors were collected from a human donor who was the organ donor for an intestinal transplant.

This sequence joins TRBV28 and TRBJ1-2; the D is unclear. The CDR3 contains 16 residues. The germline gives CDR1 MDHEN, CDR2 SYDVKM. V was pared by 5 bases and J by 3 bases, with 19 bases between. CDR3 region: CASSTDPAPGDYGYTF. CDR3 sequence (DNA): TGTGCCAGCAGTACAGACCCCGCGCCCGGGGACTATGGCTACACCTTC.

V is TRBV16 and J is TRBJ1-2; D gene unclear. V lost 4 bases and J lost 2, with 11 bases in between. The CDR3 is made up of 14 amino acids. Germline CDR1 KGHSY, CDR2 FQNENV. The CDR3 DNA follows: TGTGCCAGCAGCCCATTCGGGTCCAACTATGGCTACACCTTC. It translates to CASSPFGSNYGYTF.